Following are 10 T cell receptor beta chains from one sample sequenced in a study of shared clonotypes between healthy human individuals. The table came from immunoSEQ multiplex PCR; TCRdb's copy has only in-frame clones and leaves some out. Of more than 900,000 clones listed, 75% to 85% are singletons. Sample: memory CD4+ T cells from PBMCs. Indicated subset: CD45RA-negative fraction. Receptors were obtained from a man aged 18-30 years in good health. Some clones in this sample may be carry-over from other donors' samples.

V usage is TRBV6-1 and J usage is TRBJ1-2; no clear D gene. The V gene lost 4 bases and the J gene lost 1 base, with 4 bases spanning the gap. CDR1 and CDR2 from the germline V gene are MNHNS and SASEGT. This CDR3 has 12 residues. In DNA form, the CDR3 reads TGTGCCAGCAGTGGGAGTAACTATGGCTACACCTTC. It specifies CASSGSNYGYTF.

This chain links TRBV27 with TRBJ2-7; unclear D gene. Germline CDR1 MNHEY, CDR2 SMNVEV (reference sequence). The V end was cut by 5 bases, the J end by 4 bases, with 18 bases between. CDR3 size: 15 residues. The CDR3 DNA sequence: TGTGCCAGCAGTCCCGGGTCGGGCCTCGGTTACGAGCAGTACTTC. Its translation: CASSPGSGLGYEQYF.

Notes on this clone: The same CDR3 can be traced to other DNA sequences in this sample. The gene calls are TRBV28 and TRBJ1-2, with D unresolved. Germline-derived CDR1 and CDR2 are MDHEN and SYDVKM. The CDR3 sequence is 11 residues long. V was shortened by 7 bases and J by 5 bases, with 8 bases between the two germline ends. The CDR3 nucleotides are TGTGCCAGCACCCCGGGGTATGGCTACACCTTC. Amino acids: CASTPGYGYTF.

V and J are TRBV5-1 and TRBJ1-4; 8 positions agree with TRBD1. V was clipped by 4 bases and J by 4 bases; unmatched bases: 6. Germline V CDR1 and CDR2: SGHRS, YFSETQ. The CDR3 totals 15 residues. The CDR3 here is CASSVQQGGNEKLFF. The CDR3, as DNA: TGCGCCAGCAGCGTGCAACAGGGGGGTAATGAAAAACTGTTTTTT.

The chain carries TRBV11-2 and TRBJ1-4, with 10 nucleotides matching TRBD1. V lost 3 bases and J lost 8; bases outside the gene matches: 9. There are 16 residues in the CDR3. Germline assignment: CDR1 SGHAT and CDR2 FQNNGV. CDR3 DNA: TGTGCCAGCAGCTTTGCAGGCGGACAGGGGGTAGAAAAACTGTTTTTT. It specifies CASSFAGGQGVEKLFF.

V is TRBV7-2 and J is TRBJ1-4; no clear D. The V and J ends lost 2 bases and 7 bases respectively, with 11 bases between them. Per the germline V gene, CDR1 is SGHTA and CDR2 is FQGNSA. The CDR3 has 14 residues. CDR3 nucleotide sequence: TGTGCCAGCAGCTTAAGACGTGGATCTGAAAAACTGTTTTTT. It specifies CASSLRRGSEKLFF.

This clone was seen more than once but under ten times. V and J are TRBV5-1 and TRBJ1-1, with D possibly matching TRBD1 (6 bases). V gave up 4 bases and J gave up 6 bases, with 19 bases separating them. Germline V gives CDR1 SGHRS, CDR2 YFSETQ. The CDR3 covers 15 residues. The CDR3 nucleotides read TGCGCCAGCAGCGACCCGACAGGTACGATCCCTGAAGCTTTCTTT. Translating gives CASSDPTGTIPEAFF.

This clone is a singleton in its sample. This CDR3 is also generated by other DNA sequences in the sample. This chain joins TRBV28 and TRBJ1-1; tentatively, D is TRBD1 (6 bases). The CDR3 is 14 residues long. The germline V gene encodes CDR1 MDHEN and CDR2 SYDVKM. With 2 bases removed from V and 5 bases from J, the gap between germline ends came to 12 bases. CDR3 sequence: CASSLRGAGTEAFF. In nucleotides, the CDR3 is TGTGCCAGCAGTTTAAGGGGGGCGGGGACTGAAGCTTTCTTT.

V gene TRBV2 combines with J gene TRBJ2-5; D is possibly TRBD1 (6 bases). Trimming removed 8 bases from V and 1 base from J, with 14 bases in between. From germline, CDR1 is SNHLY and CDR2 FYNNEI. The length of the CDR3 is 14 residues. The CDR3 sequence: CASVTTGSQETQYF. CDR3 nucleotide sequence: TGTGCCAGCGTTACAACAGGGTCCCAAGAGACCCAGTACTTC.

The rearrangement joins TRBV7-9 to TRBJ1-2, with a possible D match to TRBD1 (6 bases). With 5 bases removed from V and 3 bases from J, the gap between germline ends came to 10 bases. CDR1 SEHNR and CDR2 FQNEAQ come from the germline V gene (reference sequence). This CDR3 comprises 13 residues. The chain's CDR3 is CASSPGQYYGYTF. Written as DNA, the CDR3 is TGTGCCAGCAGCCCAGGACAGTACTATGGCTACACCTTC.